One T cell receptor beta chain is described in this entry. The method was immunoSEQ multiplex PCR; TCRdb's version includes in-frame clones alone and lacks a portion of them. The sample shows tens of thousands of clones, roughly 82% of them seen only once. The sample's time point: baseline, week 1 (first vaccination visit). The treatment is: pre-vaccination baseline after standard-of-care therapy. The V end lost 3 bases, the J end lost 6 bases, and 25 bases lay between the germline ends. The germline gives CDR1 LGHNA, CDR2 YNFKEQ. This CDR3 is built from 18 residues. This specimen belongs to a study of a mutant IDH1 vaccine in newly diagnosed glioma.

The genes are TRBV4-2 and TRBJ2-3; D possibly corresponds to TRBD1 (7 bases). Here the sequenced sample was PBMCs, taken from a glioma patient treated with radiotherapy, temozolomide or both. The TCR was taken from a man aged 25 to 45 with glioma. The CDR3, as DNA: TGTGCCAGCAGCCAGGACGCCGCGACAGGGCCGCTAGCGGATACGCAGTATTTT. Translation gives CASSQDAATGPLADTQYF.